This is a list of T cell receptor beta chains from one sample in a study of CD8+ T cells in alopecia areata. Sequenced by immunoSEQ multiplex PCR; TCRdb stores in-frame clones only, minus some. The sample has around 170,000 clones, around 49% seen once. Sequences were derived from CD8+ T cells sorted from blood, sampled around week 53, from a patient treated with tofacitinib. The source is a human donor with alopecia areata. Both conserved end residues are trimmed from each CDR3.

V gene	J gene	CDR3 protein
TRBV14	TRBJ2-7	ASSQASGAYEQY
TRBV13	TRBJ2-7	ASRGQGGYEQY
TRBV27	TRBJ2-3	ASTPLAGFTDTQY
TRBV7-2	TRBJ2-3	ASSRGLAGVTDTQY
TRBV6-5	TRBJ1-1	ASSPTDRTEAF
TRBV6-5	TRBJ2-5	ASSYSSGAETQY
TRBV4-2	TRBJ2-2	ASSQTMDSNPGELF
TRBV19	TRBJ1-5	ASRTDLFNQPQH
TRBV9	TRBJ2-3	ASSVAGPSTDTQY
TRBV7-6	TRBJ2-3	ASSLVISSPYDTQY
TRBV15	TRBJ1-2	ATSRVEYYGYT
TRBV2	TRBJ2-4	ASSESSENIQY
TRBV9	TRBJ1-1	ASSLRDRPYEAF
TRBV6-5	TRBJ1-2	ASSPRGDGYT
TRBV19	TRBJ1-1	ASTENTEAF
TRBV27	TRBJ1-5	ASSHAQGSGQPQH
TRBV30	TRBJ2-5	AWSRPEALKETQY
TRBV7-9	TRBJ2-3	ASSSPGGVTDTQY
TRBV13	TRBJ2-3	ASSLGVGSEDTQY
TRBV29-1	TRBJ2-2	SVEVLGQGNTGELF
TRBV4-1	TRBJ1-5	ASSQLDDNQPQH
TRBV11-2	TRBJ2-2	ASSLSPGGAPNTGELF
TRBV2	TRBJ1-2	ASRPNEGNYGYT
TRBV25-1	TRBJ2-3	ASSSTSGGDTDTQY
TRBV14	TRBJ1-2	ASSQDHAGYT
TRBV2	TRBJ2-5	ASTLSQETQY
TRBV9	TRBJ2-5	ASSVRGAGQETQY
TRBV4-3	TRBJ1-4	ASSQDIGTGNEKLF
TRBV10-3	TRBJ2-3	TITGTSSTDTQY
TRBV5-6	TRBJ2-3	ASSLGLGLDTQY
TRBV7-8	TRBJ2-3	ASSFYRVSTDTQY
TRBV9	TRBJ1-2	ASSTQGEDYGYT
TRBV5-1	TRBJ2-7	ASSLFRDGTYEQY
TRBV5-1	TRBJ2-7	ASSLEGGILEQY
TRBV11-2	TRBJ2-1	ASSFVRGPSYNEQF